Listed below are T cell receptor beta chains from one sample, sequenced in a study of blood T cell repertoires in COVID-19. Profiling relied on immunoSEQ multiplex PCR, and the TCRdb table lists in-frame clones only, not all of them. Seen here are about 100,000 clones, more than 70% observed once, and the top ten hold 9.5% to 15%. Input material: peripheral blood. These receptors were obtained from a human donor in a cohort sampled during active COVID-19. Both conserved end residues are part of each CDR3.

>TRBV28|TRBJ1-4
CASTNGDRGRLNEKLFF
>TRBV9|TRBJ1-3
CASSVEGQGYGNTIYF
>TRBV2|TRBJ1-1
CASTVYTEAFF
>TRBV4-1|TRBJ1-3
CASSQGESLSGNTIYF
>TRBV12-5|TRBJ2-1
CASGLDLLPGVQFF
>TRBV7-2|TRBJ1-6
CASSLRRQTNSPLHF
>TRBV18|TRBJ2-5
CASSPRAGGQETQYF
>TRBV7-6|TRBJ2-4
CASSLSGGAPKNIQYF
>TRBV9|TRBJ2-2
CASSAAGFPGELFF
>TRBV4-3|TRBJ2-3
CASSQSGQLGTQYF
>TRBV29-1|TRBJ2-1
CSVEGGGLAGVNEQFF
>TRBV6-2/TRBV6-3|TRBJ2-6
CASSRRGTGELSGANVLTF
>TRBV7-4|TRBJ2-2
CASSQGQPNTGELFF
>TRBV5-1|TRBJ2-7
CASSSTGQGQYEQYF
>TRBV6-5|TRBJ1-2
CASRRDTVIYGYTF
>TRBV6-2/TRBV6-3|TRBJ1-2
CASSPGTVSGYTF
>TRBV12-5|TRBJ2-7
CASGSTRGYEQYF
>TRBV11-2|TRBJ2-7
CAGNQGGRPIEQYF
>TRBV19|TRBJ2-1
CASSISGLAPYNEQFF
>TRBV9|TRBJ2-1
CASSVVTAATLDEQFF
>TRBV29-1|TRBJ1-4
CSCRGWGEKLFF
>TRBV18|TRBJ2-3
CASSPQAQGFQYF
>TRBV30|TRBJ2-1
CAWSVVRSLYNEQFF
>TRBV6-2/TRBV6-3|TRBJ2-7
CASSWPGTGGGEQYF
>TRBV7-2|TRBJ2-3
CASSLVVAGDTQYF
>TRBV6-2/TRBV6-3|TRBJ2-7
CASSYGRGLYEQYF
>TRBV3-1/TRBV3-2|TRBJ2-7
CASRGQGRFEQYF
>TRBV4-3|TRBJ2-5
CASSQDPWEQGGTQYF
>TRBV12-5|TRBJ1-6
CASGLWGGYNSPLHF
>TRBV10-3|TRBJ2-5
CAISGPSETQYF
>TRBV7-2|TRBJ2-7
CASSLVWQGNEQYF
>TRBV2|TRBJ2-7
CASRGGSYEQYF
>TRBV24-1|TRBJ2-2
CATSDSGLNTGELFF
>TRBV7-2|TRBJ2-3
CASSRGQGGTDTQYF
>TRBV27|TRBJ2-7
CASSLYGQGIIRGYEQYF
>TRBV29-1|TRBJ1-5
CSVAGTDLNQPQHF
>TRBV2|TRBJ2-7
CASSGQVRSYEQYF